The 2 T cell receptor beta chains below all came from one sample that was sequenced in a study of T cells expressing NK-cell markers. TCRdb re-called the 5' RACE reads and catalogs CDR3 proteins one per entry, DNA excluded. The specimen's table records fewer than 400,000 distinct CDR3 sequences. The material sequenced was blood T cells: a sorted CD56 or NKG2C T cell subset, CD4+ or CD8+ T cells, or bulk PBMC T cells (not recorded which). The receptors come from a man between 18 and 69 years old in good health.

V and J are TRBV20-1 and TRBJ1-1; TCRdb designates TRBD1, a call that cannot be tested without DNA. The CDR3 is 14 residues long. The germline V gene has CDR1 DFQATT and CDR2 SNEGSKA (reference sequence). CDR3 sequence reads: CSAQSDRSYTEAFF.

The chain recombines TRBV18 with TRBJ2-1; TCRdb selects TRBD1, and the lack of DNA leaves this call unchecked. The CDR3 sequence is 17 residues long. Germline-derived CDR1 and CDR2 are KGHSH and LQKENI. The CDR3 is CASSPLTGTGGYNEQFF.